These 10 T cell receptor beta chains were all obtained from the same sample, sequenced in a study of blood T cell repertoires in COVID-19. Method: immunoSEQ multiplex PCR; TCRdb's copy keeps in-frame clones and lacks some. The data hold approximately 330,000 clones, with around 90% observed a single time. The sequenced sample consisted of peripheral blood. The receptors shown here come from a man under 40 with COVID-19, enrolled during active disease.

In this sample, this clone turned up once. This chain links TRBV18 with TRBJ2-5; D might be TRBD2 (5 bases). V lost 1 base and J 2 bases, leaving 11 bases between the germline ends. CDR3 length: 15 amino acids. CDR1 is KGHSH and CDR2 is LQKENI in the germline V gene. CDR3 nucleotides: TGTGCCAGCTCACCACGCCAAGGAGGTCAAGAGACCCAGTACTTC. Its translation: CASSPRQGGQETQYF.

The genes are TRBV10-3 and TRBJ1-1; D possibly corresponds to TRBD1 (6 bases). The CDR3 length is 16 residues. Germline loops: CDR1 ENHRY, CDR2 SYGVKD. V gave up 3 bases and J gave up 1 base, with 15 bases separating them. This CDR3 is CAISDYLTGENTEAFF. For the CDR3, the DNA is TGTGCCATCAGTGACTACCTGACAGGAGAGAACACTGAAGCTTTCTTT.

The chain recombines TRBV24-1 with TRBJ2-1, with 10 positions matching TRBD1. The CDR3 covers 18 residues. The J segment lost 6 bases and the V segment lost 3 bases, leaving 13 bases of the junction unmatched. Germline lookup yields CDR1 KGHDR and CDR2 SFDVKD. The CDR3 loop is CATSDPFGQGVDRNEQFF. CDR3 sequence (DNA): TGTGCCACCAGTGATCCCTTTGGACAGGGGGTGGATCGCAATGAGCAGTTCTTC.

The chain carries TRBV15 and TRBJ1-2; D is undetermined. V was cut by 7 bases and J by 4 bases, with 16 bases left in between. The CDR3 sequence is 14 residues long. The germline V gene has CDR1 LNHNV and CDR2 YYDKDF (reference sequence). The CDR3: CATIGGAGLYGYTF. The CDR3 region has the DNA TGTGCCACCATTGGTGGCGCGGGCCTCTATGGCTACACCTTC.

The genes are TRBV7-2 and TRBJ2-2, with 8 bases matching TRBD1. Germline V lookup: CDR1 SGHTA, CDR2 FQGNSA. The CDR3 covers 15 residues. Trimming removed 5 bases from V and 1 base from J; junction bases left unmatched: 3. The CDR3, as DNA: TGTGCCAGCAGCCTGGGACAGGTGAACACCGGGGAGCTGTTTTTT. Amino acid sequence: CASSLGQVNTGELFF.

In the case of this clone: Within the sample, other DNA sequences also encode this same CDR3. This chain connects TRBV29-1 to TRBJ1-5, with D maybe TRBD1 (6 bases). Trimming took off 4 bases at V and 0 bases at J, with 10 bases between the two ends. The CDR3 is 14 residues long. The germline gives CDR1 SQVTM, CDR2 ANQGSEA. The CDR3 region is CSVAQGNSNQPQHF. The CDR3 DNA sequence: TGCAGCGTTGCACAGGGCAATAGCAATCAGCCCCAGCATTTT.

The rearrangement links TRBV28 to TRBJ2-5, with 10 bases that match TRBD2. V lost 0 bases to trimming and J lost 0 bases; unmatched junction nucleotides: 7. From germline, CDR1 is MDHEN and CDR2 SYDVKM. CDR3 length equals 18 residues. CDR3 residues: CASSLWPSGRGHQETQYF. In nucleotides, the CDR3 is TGTGCCAGCAGTTTATGGCCTAGCGGGAGAGGCCACCAAGAGACCCAGTACTTC.

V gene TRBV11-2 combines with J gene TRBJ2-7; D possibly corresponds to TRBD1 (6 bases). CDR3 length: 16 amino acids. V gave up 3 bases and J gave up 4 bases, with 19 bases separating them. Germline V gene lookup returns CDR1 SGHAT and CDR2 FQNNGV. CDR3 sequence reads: CASSFSPDSESYEQYF. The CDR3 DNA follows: TGTGCCAGCAGCTTCTCGCCGGACAGCGAGTCATACGAGCAGTACTTC. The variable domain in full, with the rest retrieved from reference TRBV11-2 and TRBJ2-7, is EAGVAQSPRYKIIEKRQSVAFWCNPISGHATLYWYQQILGQGPKLLIQFQNNGVVDDSQLPKDRFSAERLKGVDSTLKIQPAKLEDSAVYLCASSFSPDSESYEQYFGPGTRLTVT.

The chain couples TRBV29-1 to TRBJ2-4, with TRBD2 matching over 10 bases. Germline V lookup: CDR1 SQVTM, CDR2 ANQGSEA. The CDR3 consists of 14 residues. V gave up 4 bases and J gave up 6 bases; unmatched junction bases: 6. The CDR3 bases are TGCAGCGTTGGAGCGGGGGGGCCTAGAAACATTCAGTACTTC. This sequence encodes CSVGAGGPRNIQYF.

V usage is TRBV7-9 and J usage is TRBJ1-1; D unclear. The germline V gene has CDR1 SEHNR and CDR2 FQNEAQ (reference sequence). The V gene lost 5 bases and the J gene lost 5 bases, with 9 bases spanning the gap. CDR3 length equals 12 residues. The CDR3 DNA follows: TGTGCCAGCAGCCCTACTAGGACTGAAGCTTTCTTT. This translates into CASSPTRTEAFF.